Presented here are 9 T cell receptor beta chains from one specimen sequenced in a study of STAT5B mutations in CD4+ large granular lymphocyte leukemia. Clones were sequenced by immunoSEQ multiplex PCR, and TCRdb holds only the in-frame ones, with some missing. The sample lists just over 40,000 clones; about four fifths were seen once. Sequences were obtained from CD4+ T cells from blood buffy coats. The receptors come from a human donor in good health.

Concerning this clone: Other DNA sequences in the same sample also yield this CDR3. V and J are TRBV2 and TRBJ2-1; D remains unclear. The germline CDR1 and CDR2 sequences are SNHLY and FYNNEI. This CDR3 has 10 residues. Trimming shortened V by 8 bases and J by 7 bases, and 6 bases separated the two germline ends. The CDR3 loop is CASRVNEQFF. CDR3 in DNA: TGTGCCAGCCGGGTGAATGAGCAGTTCTTC. Complete variable domain (other parts from reference TRBV2 and TRBJ2-1): EPEVTQTPSHQVTQMGQEVILRCVPISNHLYFYWYRQILGQKVEFLVSFYNNEISEKSEIFDDQFSVERPDGSNFTLKIRSTKLEDSAMYFCASRVNEQFFGPGTRLTVL.

The chain links TRBV2 to TRBJ1-4; tentatively, D is TRBD1 (5 bases). Per germline, CDR1 SNHLY and CDR2 FYNNEI. The ends were cut back, 8 bases at V and 0 bases at J, with 13 bases in the middle. CDR3 length equals 15 residues. The CDR3 region is CASGQDEATNEKLFF. In DNA, the CDR3 is TGTGCCAGCGGACAAGACGAAGCAACTAATGAAAAACTGTTTTTT. Together with reference TRBV2 and TRBJ1-4, the CDR3 gives the full variable domain: EPEVTQTPSHQVTQMGQEVILRCVPISNHLYFYWYRQILGQKVEFLVSFYNNEISEKSEIFDDQFSVERPDGSNFTLKIRSTKLEDSAMYFCASGQDEATNEKLFFGSGTQLSVL.

The rearrangement joins TRBV10-3 to TRBJ2-1; D unresolved. Germline V gene lookup returns CDR1 ENHRY and CDR2 SYGVKD. The V end lost 0 bases, the J end lost 4 bases, and 7 bases lay between the germline ends. The CDR3 is 14 amino acids. The CDR3 spells CAISESQDYNEQFF. CDR3 nucleotide sequence: TGTGCCATCAGTGAGTCGCAGGATTACAATGAGCAGTTCTTC.

The V and J genes are TRBV5-1 and TRBJ1-2; D uncertain. This CDR3 has 13 residues. Trimming shortened V by 3 bases and J by 7 bases, and 13 bases separated the two germline ends. CDR1 and CDR2 (germline): SGHRS, YFSETQ. The CDR3 loop is CASSSGPLFGYTF. The CDR3 DNA sequence: TGCGCCAGCAGCTCAGGCCCGCTCTTTGGCTACACCTTC.

V gene TRBV15 combines with J gene TRBJ2-5; 7 nucleotides align to TRBD1. Germline V gene lookup returns CDR1 LNHNV and CDR2 YYDKDF (reference sequence). The CDR3 runs to 14 residues. V lost 8 bases to trimming and J lost 1 base; unmatched junction nucleotides: 7. The CDR3 DNA follows: TGTGCCACCCGACAGGGAATCCTCCAAGAGACCCAGTACTTC. Translation gives CATRQGILQETQYF.

The chain recombines TRBV6-5 with TRBJ2-5; D remains unclear. The germline V gene encodes CDR1 MNHEY and CDR2 SVGAGI. V was trimmed by 6 bases and J by 5 bases, leaving 13 bases between them. This CDR3 is 13 amino acids long. CDR3 nucleotide sequence: TGTGCCAGCAGGGCCCCGCTCGGGGAGACCCAGTACTTC. Encoded protein: CASRAPLGETQYF.

This rearrangement joins TRBV7-2 to TRBJ1-5, with D uncertain. Germline assignment: CDR1 SGHTA and CDR2 FQGNSA. The CDR3 sequence is 13 residues long. V was cut by 3 bases and J by 6 bases, with 9 bases left in between. CDR3 nucleotides: TGTGCCAGCAGCTTGGGAGTGGTTCAGCCCCAGCATTTT. It yields the protein CASSLGVVQPQHF.

V gene TRBV10-3 combines with J gene TRBJ1-3, with D possibly TRBD1 on 5 matching bases. V dropped 6 bases and J dropped 0 bases, with 15 bases sitting between them. Germline loops: CDR1 ENHRY, CDR2 SYGVKD. There are 16 residues in the CDR3. DNA for the CDR3: TGTGCCATCAGAGAGGGACCCGAATCCTCTGGAAACACCATATATTTT. Translation gives CAIREGPESSGNTIYF.

The gene calls are TRBV28 and TRBJ2-3; D unclear. Trimming took off 4 bases at V and 6 bases at J, with 20 bases between the two ends. The CDR3 is made up of 16 amino acids. The V gene's germline CDR1 is MDHEN and CDR2 SYDVKM. The CDR3 DNA reads TGTGCCAGCAGTTCGTCGGGTCCTTACCGCTCCGATACGCAGTATTTT. It translates to CASSSSGPYRSDTQYF. Based on the CDR3 plus reference TRBV28 and TRBJ2-3, the full variable domain is DVKVTQSSRYLVKRTGEKVFLECVQDMDHENMFWYRQDPGLGLRLIYFSYDVKMKEKGDIPEGYSVSREKKERFSLILESASTNQTSMYLCASSSSGPYRSDTQYFGPGTRLTVL.